This T cell receptor beta chain was documented in a study of shared clonotypes between healthy human individuals. TCRdb's copy holds only in-frame clones and misses some; the assay was immunoSEQ multiplex PCR. Of fewer than 650,000 clones in the sample, roughly 79% were seen once. This clone was observed a single time. This CDR3 is 16 amino acids long. Trimming removed 5 bases at V and 3 bases at J, with 16 bases between. Looked up from germline, CDR1 is MNHNY and CDR2 is SVGAGI (reference sequence). Sequencing was performed on PBMCs. This TCR came from a woman in her thirties or forties in good health. Some clones in this sample may be carry-over from other donors' samples. The rearrangement joins TRBV6-6 to TRBJ1-4; tentative D call: TRBD1 (5 bases). CDR3 in DNA: TGTGCCAGCAGTGGGACGGACGACGCTTCTAATGAAAAACTGTTTTTT. Its translation: CASSGTDDASNEKLFF.